This T cell receptor (beta chain) was recovered during a study of T cell changes during pregnancy in multiple sclerosis. TCRdb's copy holds only in-frame clones and misses some; the assay was immunoSEQ multiplex PCR. The data contain 76,000 or so clones, roughly 95% of them singletons. The germline gives CDR1 SEHNR, CDR2 FQNEAQ (reference sequence). CDR3 size: 15 residues. The J segment lost 2 bases and the V segment lost 5 bases, leaving 6 bases of the junction unmatched. Sequencing was performed on peripheral blood, taken in the second trimester of pregnancy. This receptor was taken from a female donor in good health, enrolled as a control in a pregnancy study. The J gene is TRBJ2-3, the V gene TRBV7-9, with 8 bases aligning to TRBD2. CDR3: CASSTAGAHTDTQYF. CDR3 DNA: TGTGCCAGCAGCACAGCGGGAGCCCACACAGATACGCAGTATTTT.